This T cell receptor (beta chain) was profiled in a study of blood T cell repertoires in COVID-19. Generated by immunoSEQ multiplex PCR, the TCRdb table keeps only in-frame clones and is missing some. The repertoire includes around 250,000 clones, 75% to 90% of them detected once, and less than 1% sits in the top ten. The CDR3 has 15 residues. V lost 1 base to trimming and J lost 1 base, with 10 bases between them. Germline CDR1 SGHAT, CDR2 FQNNGV. The chain employs TRBV11-2 and TRBJ1-1; no clear D gene. The sequence was obtained from a woman in her forties who had recovered from COVID-19. Sequencing was carried out using peripheral blood. CDR3 sequence (DNA): TGTGCCAGCAGCTTAGTTTGGGAGGCGAACACTGAAGCTTTCTTT. Protein: CASSLVWEANTEAFF.